Below are 29 T cell receptor beta chains sequenced from a single sample in a study of regulatory T cells in long-lasting Graves disease. Through Arm-PCR of CDR3 regions and iRepertoire HTBI primers, TCR beta libraries were built. TCRdb used MiXCR to reprocess the multiplex PCR reads, holding one entry per CDR3 protein. In the table there are about 430,000 distinct CDR3 sequences, 15% of which are singletons. The time point here: newly diagnosed GD, antithyroid drugs for less than 3 months. RNA extracted from PBMCs served as the sequencing template. This sample was shared with a second study, whose subject was T cells in Graves' hyperthyroidism and ophthalmopathy.

Material: peripheral blood mononuclear cells (PBMCs), obtained at new diagnosis, from a patient treated with antithyroid drugs. The source is a woman between 35 and 50 years old with Graves disease.

This clonotype appeared a few times. The chain combines TRBV18 with TRBJ1-1; D gene ambiguous. The length of the CDR3 is 15 residues. Germline loops: CDR1 KGHSH, CDR2 LQKENI. V was trimmed by 5 bases and J by 1 base, leaving 14 bases between them. The DNA of the CDR3 is TGTGCCAGCTCATCCATCTCGGTTGGGAACACTGAAGCTTTCTTT. Its protein is CASSSISVGNTEAFF.

In its sample, this clonotype was seen many times. The chain uses TRBV6-1 and TRBJ2-3; D possibly corresponds to TRBD1 (5 bases). The germline V gene has CDR1 MNHNS and CDR2 SASEGT. The V gene lost 2 bases and the J gene lost 4 bases, with 7 bases spanning the gap. The CDR3 runs 13 residues. CDR3 sequence (DNA): TGTGCCAGCAGTGAACAGGGCCCAGATACGCAGTATTTT. Protein: CASSEQGPDTQYF.

This clonotype was picked up many times. This chain uses TRBV27 with TRBJ2-1; possibly TRBD2 for D (5 bases). Germline V gene lookup returns CDR1 MNHEY and CDR2 SMNVEV (reference sequence). This CDR3 spans 12 amino acids. Deletions cut 8 bases from V and 2 bases from J, with 7 bases between. The CDR3 bases are TGTGCCAGCGGGAGAACCTACAATGAGCAGTTCTTC. Translating it yields CASGRTYNEQFF.

The table lists this clonotype with many counts. The chain is built from TRBV27 and TRBJ1-1; no definite D call. The CDR3 is made up of 13 amino acids. The germline CDR1 and CDR2 sequences are MNHEY and SMNVEV (reference sequence). The germline V and J ends were trimmed by 3 bases and 1 base, with 6 bases remaining between them. The CDR3 loop is CASSFKENTEAFF. As DNA, the CDR3 is TGTGCCAGCAGTTTTAAGGAGAACACTGAAGCTTTCTTT.

This chain connects TRBV4-2 to TRBJ1-5, with unresolved D. This CDR3 spans 16 amino acids. Per the germline V gene, CDR1 is LGHNA and CDR2 is YNFKEQ. Trimming removed 1 base from V and 0 bases from J, with 10 bases in between. CDR3 protein: CASSQVSQSSNQPQHF. CDR3 sequence (DNA): TGTGCCAGCAGCCAAGTATCACAGAGTAGCAATCAGCCCCAGCATTTT.

The V and J genes are TRBV11-2 and TRBJ1-1; D gene uncertain. The CDR3 consists of 15 residues. The V end was cut by 3 bases, the J end by 2 bases, with 13 bases between. In germline, CDR1 is SGHAT, CDR2 FQNNGV. In nucleotides, the CDR3 is TGTGCCAGCAGCTTGTTTGAGCGGGTTAACACTGAAGCTTTCTTT. It codes for CASSLFERVNTEAFF.

This clonotype has at least ten counts. The rearrangement uses TRBV20-1 and TRBJ2-3; TRBD2 matches 12 bases. This CDR3 is 18 amino acids long. V dropped 4 bases and J dropped 3; count of bases not matched to a gene: 14. Germline V gene sequence: CDR1 DFQATT, CDR2 SNEGSKA (reference sequence). The CDR3 nucleotides read TGCAGTGCTACAGAGCCGACTAGCGGGAGTCTATTAACAGATACGCAGTATTTT. Protein: CSATEPTSGSLLTDTQYF.

The table lists this clonotype with many counts. This CDR3 is CASSLPGQGAYGYTF. CDR3 nucleotide sequence: TGTGCCAGCAGTCTCCCGGGACAGGGGGCCTATGGCTACACCTTC. The chain is built from TRBV12-3 or TRBV12-4 and TRBJ1-2, with 12 bases lining up with TRBD1. This CDR3 has 15 amino acids. V trimming: 5 bases; J trimming: 4 bases; junction bases outside the gene matches: 5.

This clonotype was seen repeatedly, ten times or more. The V call is TRBV28, the J call TRBJ2-2, with 7 bases aligning to TRBD1. CDR1 is MDHEN, CDR2 SYDVKM, per germline. Trimming cost V 6 bases and J 5 bases; bases outside gene matches: 12. CDR3 length: 16 amino acids. The CDR3 region is CASRPSRQGGTGELFF. DNA for the CDR3: TGTGCCAGCAGGCCATCTAGACAGGGCGGTACCGGGGAGCTGTTTTTT.

This clonotype was seen many times. The rearrangement uses TRBV7-9 and TRBJ2-3; D is possibly TRBD1 (6 bases). The germline gives CDR1 SEHNR, CDR2 FQNEAQ (reference sequence). The CDR3 runs 19 residues. Deletions cut 5 bases from V and 0 bases from J, with 24 bases between. The CDR3 reads CASSPRWGQHVKSTDTQYF. CDR3 nucleotides: TGTGCCAGCAGCCCCCGATGGGGACAACACGTTAAGAGCACAGATACGCAGTATTTT.

There are many counts of this clonotype. The rearrangement uses TRBV28 and TRBJ2-3; maybe TRBD1 (6 bases). Trimming removed 1 base from V and 2 bases from J, with 13 bases in between. Germline V gives CDR1 MDHEN, CDR2 SYDVKM. There are 16 residues in the CDR3. This CDR3 is CASSLSSGQTTDTQYF. DNA for the CDR3: TGTGCCAGCAGTTTATCATCCGGACAGACCACAGATACGCAGTATTTT.

This clonotype occurred many times. This chain links TRBV7-2 with TRBJ1-1; 8 bases match TRBD1. V was pared by 3 bases and J by 7 bases, with 7 bases of the junction left unmatched. The CDR3 runs to 14 residues. CDR1 and CDR2 (germline): SGHTA, FQGNSA. For the CDR3, the DNA is TGTGCCAGCAGCTTCAACAGGGGGTTTATTGAAGCTTTCTTT. The encoded protein is CASSFNRGFIEAFF.

J is TRBJ2-2 and V is TRBV10-3; 7 bases line up with TRBD2. The V gene end was trimmed by 10 bases and the J gene end by 3 bases; junction bases not matched to a gene: 5. The CDR3 consists of 13 residues. From germline, CDR1 is ENHRY and CDR2 SYGVKD. This chain's CDR3 is CATSGPDTGELFF. CDR3 in DNA: TGTGCCACTAGCGGTCCGGACACCGGGGAGCTGTTTTTT.

The rearrangement links TRBV20-1 to TRBJ1-2; tentatively, D is TRBD1 (5 bases). Germline CDR1 is DFQATT and CDR2 is SNEGSKA (reference sequence). The CDR3 contains 11 residues. V dropped 4 bases and J dropped 8 bases, with 11 bases sitting between them. CDR3 DNA: TGCAGTGCTATGGGGGTGAGGGGCTACACCTTC. This gives the protein CSAMGVRGYTF.

This clonotype was counted ten times or more. The chain employs TRBV12-3 or TRBV12-4 and TRBJ2-1; D unresolved. The CDR3 is 12 amino acids. Trimming removed 5 bases at V and 7 bases at J, with 9 bases between. The CDR3 nucleotides are TGTGCCAGCAGTAAGAACATAAATGAGCAGTTCTTC. Translation: CASSKNINEQFF.

This clonotype was recorded a few times. This sequence joins TRBV9 and TRBJ2-5; perhaps TRBD2 as D (5 bases). CDR3 length equals 14 residues. The V gene's germline CDR1 is SGDLS and CDR2 YYNGEE. With 4 bases removed from V and 2 bases from J, the gap between germline ends came to 12 bases. CDR3 in amino acids: CASSRGLGQETQYF. The CDR3 nucleotides read TGTGCCAGCAGCCGCGGACTGGGACAAGAGACCCAGTACTTC.

This clonotype showed up many times. The chain uses TRBV15 and TRBJ1-5; no reliable D call. Trimming took off 1 base at V and 2 bases at J, with 3 bases between the two ends. This CDR3 contains 13 residues. Germline V lookup: CDR1 LNHNV, CDR2 YYDKDF (reference sequence). The CDR3 nucleotides are TGTGCCACCAGCAGAGTTGGCAATCAGCCCCAGCATTTT. This sequence encodes CATSRVGNQPQHF.

This clonotype appeared many times. V is TRBV29-1 and J is TRBJ2-7; a possible D gene is TRBD2 (6 bases). This CDR3 is built from 13 residues. Germline values: CDR1 SQVTM, CDR2 ANQGSEA. V gave up 4 bases and J gave up 5 bases, with 15 bases separating them. This CDR3 reads CSVGSSALDEQYF. The CDR3 nucleotides read TGCAGCGTTGGTTCTAGCGCACTTGACGAGCAGTACTTC.

The chain combines TRBV28 with TRBJ1-2; the D is unclear. Trimming took 10 bases from V and 5 from J, leaving 14 bases between them. The CDR3 has 12 residues. CDR1 MDHEN and CDR2 SYDVKM come from the germline V gene. For the CDR3, the DNA is TGTGCCACCATCGGGGAAGGTTATGGCTACACCTTC. Protein sequence: CATIGEGYGYTF.

At least ten counts were recorded for this clonotype. This chain connects TRBV24-1 to TRBJ2-7; D may be TRBD2 (5 bases). The V end lost 6 bases, the J end lost 2 bases, and 10 bases lay between the germline ends. Germline loops: CDR1 KGHDR, CDR2 SFDVKD. The length of the CDR3 is 13 residues. In nucleotides, the CDR3 is TGTGCCACCAGTCCTGGAGGTCCCTACGAGCAGTACTTC. Residues: CATSPGGPYEQYF.

This clonotype occurred many times. This rearrangement joins TRBV2 to TRBJ2-1, with unresolved D. CDR1 is SNHLY, CDR2 FYNNEI, per germline. V lost 5 bases, J lost 2 bases, and 13 bases lay in between. The length of the CDR3 is 15 residues. This CDR3 is CASSPTRRPYNEQFF. CDR3 in DNA: TGTGCCAGCAGTCCGACCAGGAGACCCTACAATGAGCAGTTCTTC.

This clonotype occurred many times. This chain uses TRBV2 with TRBJ2-1, with D unresolved. The germline V gene has CDR1 SNHLY and CDR2 FYNNEI. Trimming took off 4 bases at V and 0 bases at J, with 13 bases between the two ends. The CDR3 length is 16 residues. CDR3 residues: CASSVGQALSYNEQFF. The CDR3 DNA reads TGTGCCAGCAGTGTCGGTCAGGCTCTCTCCTACAATGAGCAGTTCTTC.

This clonotype was detected only a few times. This chain joins TRBV6-1 and TRBJ1-3, with 9 positions matching TRBD1. After removal of 6 bases from V and 9 bases from J, the junction contained 9 bases not matched to a gene. From germline, CDR1 is MNHNS and CDR2 SASEGT. This CDR3 has 14 residues. CDR3 in amino acids: CASSNPGQGSTIYF. In DNA form, the CDR3 reads TGTGCCAGCAGCAACCCGGGACAGGGTTCCACCATATATTTT.

There are a few counts of this clonotype. The chain is built from TRBV27 and TRBJ2-7; weak D call: TRBD2 (6 bases). The germline CDR1 and CDR2 sequences are MNHEY and SMNVEV (reference sequence). Trimming cost V 8 bases and J 1 base, with 12 bases left between them. The CDR3 loop spans 13 amino acids. The CDR3 DNA sequence: TGTGCCAGCGCAATGGGGGGATCCTACGAGCAGTACTTC. It encodes CASAMGGSYEQYF.

A few counts support this clonotype. The CDR3 bases are TGTGCCAGGGGAACAGATGATAGCAATCAGCCCCAGCATTTT. Its translation is CARGTDDSNQPQHF. The chain combines TRBV6-1 with TRBJ1-5; D is uncertain. The CDR3 has 14 amino acids. CDR1 is MNHNS and CDR2 is SASEGT in the germline V gene. V lost 9 bases and J lost 0, with 12 bases in between.

This clonotype was seen repeatedly, ten times or more. This chain uses TRBV2 with TRBJ2-7; a weak D match, TRBD1 (6 bases). The CDR3 spans 16 residues. The V gene lost 5 bases and the J gene lost 9 bases, with 26 bases spanning the gap. Germline-derived CDR1 and CDR2 are SNHLY and FYNNEI. The DNA of the CDR3 is TGTGCCAGCAGTCCTGTAAAAGCCGGGACACCGCACGGGCAGTACTTC. Encoded protein: CASSPVKAGTPHGQYF.

This clonotype was counted between two and nine times. Here the CDR3 DNA reads TGTGCCAGCAGCTTAGCAGGGGTCGAGCAGTTCTTC. Protein: CASSLAGVEQFF. The chain couples TRBV7-6 to TRBJ2-1; possible D gene TRBD1, 5 bases. Trimming left V 0 bases short and J 10 bases short, with 7 bases between. CDR3 length: 12 amino acids. Looked up from germline, CDR1 is SGHVS and CDR2 is FNYEAQ.

Ten or more counts support this clonotype. The chain joins TRBV12-3 or TRBV12-4 to TRBJ1-5; 10 nucleotides agree with TRBD1. The V and J ends lost 6 bases and 2 bases, in that order; junction bases with no gene match: 7. The CDR3 consists of 16 residues. CDR3 sequence reads: CASSIAGTGGNQPQHF. The CDR3 bases are TGTGCCAGCAGCATCGCCGGGACAGGGGGCAATCAGCCCCAGCATTTT.

This clonotype showed up many times. The chain employs TRBV20-1 and TRBJ1-1, with D hard to call. Germline CDR1 DFQATT, CDR2 SNEGSKA (reference sequence). V was trimmed by 3 bases and J by 1 base, leaving 6 bases between them. This CDR3 contains 12 residues. The DNA for the CDR3 is TGCAGTGCTAGGAGACCGAACACTGAAGCTTTCTTT. Protein product: CSARRPNTEAFF.